The clone carrying this T cell receptor (beta chain) was recorded at least ten times. The target antigen is unknown. It was with unique molecular identifiers that the TCRbeta library was prepared. MiXCR was run by TCRdb on the PCR reads, yielding one entry per CDR3 protein. The sample shows roughly 350,000 distinct CDR3 sequences, under 20% of them seen only once. These data are taken from a study of T-cell reconstitution after alpha-beta-depleted transplantation in children. The CDR3 sequence is 14 residues long. The V and J ends lost 4 bases and 4 bases, in that order; junction bases with no gene match: 6. Germline CDR1 reads SQVTM; CDR2 reads ANQGSEA. Study conclusions and caveats: A year post-transplant, T-cell counts and diversity derived mostly from newly produced T cells. Surviving recipient T cells and thymic progenitors produced the high day-60 TCRbeta diversity seen in some patients.

This receptor was identified in a male patient aged 2-9 years who had a stem cell transplant for acute lymphoblastic leukemia, so the T cells may come from the graft donor. The chain links TRBV29-1 to TRBJ2-1; 8 nucleotides agree with TRBD2. The starting material was PBMCs, mostly from graft donor cells, obtained 360 days after TCRalphabeta/CD19-depleted stem cell transplant. CDR3 sequence: CSVVLTSEYNEQFF. CDR3 DNA: TGCAGCGTTGTTCTGACTAGCGAGTACAATGAGCAGTTCTTC.